This T cell receptor (beta chain) was identified in a study of blood T cells in healthy people across ages. Regarding the study as a whole: The study found more naive CD4+ cells and higher diversity in long-lived than aged donors.

As to this clonotype: Its antigen is not known.

With a J-beta primer mix and a sample-barcoded 5' primer, a second PCR ran about 6 to 11 cycles. CDR3-containing paired-end reads numbered at least 2.5 million in each sample. Each CDR3 protein is one row after TCRdb ran MiXCR on the 5' RACE reads. Of around 1.1 million distinct CDR3 sequences listed, approximately 38% are singletons. Germline V gene lookup returns CDR1 MNHEY and CDR2 SMNVEV (reference sequence). Trimming cost V 6 bases and J 11 bases, with 25 bases left between them. The CDR3 extends over 15 amino acids. The sample was blood. This receptor was obtained from a man between 18 and 29 years old in good health. V usage is TRBV27 and J usage is TRBJ2-5; tentatively, D is TRBD1 (6 bases). The CDR3, as DNA: TGTGCCAGCAGCGCACAGGGCCTCTCCTACAATGAGCAGTACTTC. Translated, it gives CASSAQGLSYNEQYF.